The 20 T cell receptor beta chains in this list originate from one sample, sequenced in a study of blood T cell repertoires in COVID-19. TCRdb's copy holds only in-frame clones and misses some; the assay was immunoSEQ multiplex PCR. The sample yields 100,000 to 110,000 clones, roughly 90% seen once. Sequencing was carried out using peripheral blood. All receptors come from a man aged 50 to 60 with active COVID-19.

The V and J genes are TRBV29-1 and TRBJ1-2; 8 bases are shared with TRBD1. CDR3 length equals 12 residues. Trimming at V came to 7 bases and at J to 4 bases, leaving 5 bases not matched to a gene. Per the germline V gene, CDR1 is SQVTM and CDR2 is ANQGSEA. In DNA form, the CDR3 reads TGCAGCGGGGGGGACAGGCGCTATGGCTACACCTTC. Encoded protein: CSGGDRRYGYTF.

J is TRBJ2-1 and V is TRBV5-5; 9 positions match TRBD1. Germline V gives CDR1 SGHKS, CDR2 YYEKEE (reference sequence). The CDR3 runs to 15 residues. The junction had 7 bases not matched to a gene; V was cut back by 3 bases and J by 6 bases. CDR3 coding DNA: TGTGCCAGCAGCTGGGGACAGGGTAAGGGCAATGAGCAGTTCTTC. Translating it yields CASSWGQGKGNEQFF. Supplemented by reference TRBV5-5 and TRBJ2-1, the full variable domain reads DAGVTQSPTHLIKTRGQQVTLRCSPISGHKSVSWYQQVLGQGPQFIFQYYEKEERGRGNFPDRFSARQFPNYSSELNVNALLLGDSALYLCASSWGQGKGNEQFFGPGTRLTVL.

In its sample, this clone was seen a few times. This rearrangement joins TRBV6-1 to TRBJ2-2; 11 nucleotides align to TRBD2. The CDR3 is made up of 20 amino acids. The V gene's germline CDR1 is MNHNS and CDR2 SASEGT. Trimming cost V 4 bases and J 0 bases; bases outside gene matches: 13. In DNA, the CDR3 is TGTGCCAGCAGTGTTCTAAAGCGACTAGCGGGGCCATCGAACACCGGGGAGCTGTTTTTT. This translates into CASSVLKRLAGPSNTGELFF.

This chain links TRBV29-1 with TRBJ2-1; 7 positions match TRBD2. CDR1 is SQVTM and CDR2 is ANQGSEA in the germline V gene. The CDR3 runs to 12 residues. The ends lost 4 bases at V and 9 bases at J; junction bases unmatched: 6. CDR3 in DNA: TGCAGCGTTGGGGGGACTAACCCTGAGCAGTTCTTC. Amino acid sequence: CSVGGTNPEQFF.

This clone was recorded only once. The chain is built from TRBV28 and TRBJ2-7, with 9 nucleotides matching TRBD1. The CDR3 is 13 amino acids. Germline loops: CDR1 MDHEN, CDR2 SYDVKM. V shed 4 bases, J shed 4 bases, and the junction held 2 bases outside the gene matches. CDR3 in DNA: TGTGCCAGCAGTTCGGGACAGGGATACGAGCAGTACGTC. This codes for CASSSGQGYEQYV.

The rearrangement uses TRBV19 and TRBJ2-3, with 8 bases that match TRBD2. The CDR3 runs 16 residues. CDR1 is LNHDA and CDR2 is SQIVND in the germline V gene (reference sequence). The V and J ends lost 5 bases and 2 bases, in that order; junction bases with no gene match: 9. The CDR3, as DNA: TGTGCCAGTAGTGGTCGGGGGGGGTCGTCCACAGATACGCAGTATTTT. Its translation: CASSGRGGSSTDTQYF.

V usage is TRBV19 and J usage is TRBJ1-2; TRBD1 agrees at 7 bases. Trimming at V came to 4 bases and at J to 0 bases, leaving 8 bases not matched to a gene. CDR3 length: 16 amino acids. Germline values: CDR1 LNHDA, CDR2 SQIVND (reference sequence). This CDR3 is CASSTLGTAPNYGYTF. CDR3 nucleotides: TGTGCCAGTAGTACATTAGGGACAGCACCTAACTATGGCTACACCTTC.

In the case of this clone: One junction end disagrees with the germline gene, perhaps due to a read error. The V and J genes are TRBV20-1 and TRBJ1-1; 12 bases fit TRBD1. The germline gives CDR1 DFQATT, CDR2 SNEGSKA (reference sequence). The CDR3 is made up of 11 amino acids. DNA of the CDR3: TGCAGTGCTAGAGGGGACAGGGGGCACAAATTT. It codes for CSARGDRGHKF.

The chain combines TRBV19 with TRBJ2-1; TRBD1 matches at 10 bases. V dropped 4 bases and J dropped 5; count of bases not matched to a gene: 5. The CDR3 is made up of 15 amino acids. Germline assignment: CDR1 LNHDA and CDR2 SQIVND (reference sequence). The CDR3, as DNA: TGTGCCAGTAGTAGCCGGACAGGGGGACACAATGAGCAGTTCTTC. It specifies CASSSRTGGHNEQFF.

This chain joins TRBV9 and TRBJ1-1, with 7 bases identical to TRBD1. Per the germline V gene, CDR1 is SGDLS and CDR2 is YYNGEE. The CDR3 spans 15 residues. Germline trimming cut 3 bases from V and 4 bases from J; bases unmatched to any gene: 9. The CDR3 region has the DNA TGTGCCAGCAGCGCCTTACAGGGGATGGTCACTGAAGCTTTCTTT. Amino acid sequence: CASSALQGMVTEAFF.

CDR3 loop: CASSQSWEGQANSPLHF. The CDR3 DNA reads as TGTGCCAGCAGCCAATCTTGGGAGGGACAGGCGAATTCACCCCTCCACTTT. The genes are TRBV14 and TRBJ1-6, with 8 positions matching TRBD1. The CDR3 runs 17 residues. Germline lookup yields CDR1 SGHDN and CDR2 FVKESK. Germline trimming cut 2 bases from V and 7 bases from J; bases unmatched to any gene: 10.

The rearrangement links TRBV9 to TRBJ2-7; maybe TRBD2 (6 bases). V lost 3 bases and J 1 base, leaving 14 bases between the germline ends. The CDR3 contains 15 residues. Germline-derived CDR1 and CDR2 are SGDLS and YYNGEE. This chain's CDR3 is CASSASGVPSYEQYF. The DNA for the CDR3 is TGTGCCAGCAGCGCGTCGGGGGTACCATCCTACGAGCAGTACTTC.

The chain links TRBV11-3 to TRBJ2-3; D is ambiguous. Germline assignment: CDR1 SGHNT and CDR2 YENEEA. The CDR3 spans 13 residues. V was trimmed by 5 bases and J by 0 bases, leaving 6 bases between them. For the CDR3, the DNA is TGTGCCAGCAGCCCCCCGAGCACAGATACGCAGTATTTT. Amino acid sequence: CASSPPSTDTQYF.

This clone occurred once. The chain recombines TRBV6-5 with TRBJ1-5, with D maybe TRBD1 (6 bases). The V and J ends lost 2 bases and 4 bases respectively, with 12 bases between them. Germline CDR1 and CDR2: MNHEY and SVGAGI. The CDR3 has 15 residues. CDR3 loop: CASSYSRGKNQPQHF. The DNA of the CDR3 is TGTGCCAGCAGTTACAGCAGGGGCAAAAATCAGCCCCAGCATTTT.

This clone turned up a few times. This chain uses TRBV10-3 with TRBJ1-3; D may be TRBD1 (5 bases). V was trimmed by 7 bases and J by 8 bases, leaving 15 bases between them. The CDR3 contains 13 residues. From germline, CDR1 is ENHRY and CDR2 SYGVKD. The CDR3 is CAINTGLEDTIYF. CDR3 nucleotide sequence: TGTGCCATCAATACGGGACTAGAAGACACCATATATTTT.

This chain links TRBV11-2 with TRBJ2-7; D is possibly TRBD1 (8 bases). CDR1 and CDR2 from the germline V gene are SGHAT and FQNNGV. The CDR3 has 15 residues. Trimming took 3 bases from V and 5 from J, leaving 17 bases between them. As DNA, the CDR3 is TGTGCCAGCAGCTTCAGGGGGCGGGGGCCGGACGAGCAGTACGTC. It yields the protein CASSFRGRGPDEQYV.

The gene calls are TRBV10-3 and TRBJ1-5; D remains unclear. The V end was cut by 0 bases, the J end by 3 bases, with 9 bases between. This CDR3 region has 15 residues. Germline assignment: CDR1 ENHRY and CDR2 SYGVKD. The CDR3 is CAISESIQYNQPQHF. The CDR3 coding sequence is TGTGCCATCAGTGAGTCGATACAGTACAATCAGCCCCAGCATTTT.

This chain joins TRBV3-1 (or the pseudogene TRBV3-2) and TRBJ1-2, with a possible D match to TRBD1 (5 bases). This CDR3 is 16 amino acids long. V was shortened by 0 bases and J by 2 bases, with 13 bases between the two germline ends. The germline gives CDR1 LGHDT, CDR2 YNNKEL (reference sequence). For the CDR3, the DNA is TGTGCCAGCAGCCAAGAATGGGGCAGGGAAAACTATGGCTACACCTTC. Translating it yields CASSQEWGRENYGYTF.

The CDR3 here is CASARDSYTGELFF. The CDR3 nucleotides are TGTGCCAGCGCCCGGGACAGTTACACCGGGGAGCTGTTTTTT. The chain couples TRBV21-1 to TRBJ2-2; whether TRBD1, the table's D call, matches the DNA was not checked. TRBV21-1 is given as a pseudogene. The CDR3 has 14 residues.

Details on this clone: Within the sample, other DNA sequences also encode this same CDR3. V and J are TRBV12-5 and TRBJ2-1; 8 nucleotides align to TRBD1. The CDR3 is 18 residues long. Germline lookup yields CDR1 LGHNT and CDR2 FRNRAP. Germline trimming cut 1 base from V and 0 bases from J; bases unmatched to any gene: 8. The CDR3 here is CASGLGFGQGSSYNEQFF. The CDR3 DNA reads TGTGCTAGTGGTTTGGGTTTCGGACAGGGTTCCTCCTACAATGAGCAGTTCTTC.